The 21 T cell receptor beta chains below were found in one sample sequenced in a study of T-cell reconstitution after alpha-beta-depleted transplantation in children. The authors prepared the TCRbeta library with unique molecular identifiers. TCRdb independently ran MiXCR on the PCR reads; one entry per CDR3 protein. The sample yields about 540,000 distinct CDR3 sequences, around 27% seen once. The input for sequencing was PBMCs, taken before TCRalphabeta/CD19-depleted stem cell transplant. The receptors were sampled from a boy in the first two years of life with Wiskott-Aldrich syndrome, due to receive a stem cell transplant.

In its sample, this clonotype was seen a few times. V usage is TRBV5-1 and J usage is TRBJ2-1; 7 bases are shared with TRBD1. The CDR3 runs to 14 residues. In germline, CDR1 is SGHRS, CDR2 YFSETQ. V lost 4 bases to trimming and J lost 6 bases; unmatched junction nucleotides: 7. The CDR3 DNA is TGCGCCAGCAGCCTACCTACAGGGGCCAATGAGCAGTTCTTC. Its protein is CASSLPTGANEQFF.

CDR3 in amino acids: CASSLPGGLNNEQFF. The CDR3 DNA reads as TGCGCCAGCAGCCTCCCAGGGGGCTTGAATAATGAGCAGTTCTTC. The V and J genes are TRBV5-1 and TRBJ2-1, with 8 bases fitting TRBD1. The germline V gene encodes CDR1 SGHRS and CDR2 YFSETQ. V lost 4 bases and J lost 7; bases outside the gene matches: 10. CDR3 size: 15 residues.

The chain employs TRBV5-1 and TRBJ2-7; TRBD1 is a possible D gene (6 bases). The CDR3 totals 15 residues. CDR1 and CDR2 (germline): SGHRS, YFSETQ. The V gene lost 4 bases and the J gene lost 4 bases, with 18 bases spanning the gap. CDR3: CASSPTGTHLYEQYF. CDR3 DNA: TGCGCCAGCAGCCCCACAGGGACCCATCTGTACGAGCAGTACTTC.

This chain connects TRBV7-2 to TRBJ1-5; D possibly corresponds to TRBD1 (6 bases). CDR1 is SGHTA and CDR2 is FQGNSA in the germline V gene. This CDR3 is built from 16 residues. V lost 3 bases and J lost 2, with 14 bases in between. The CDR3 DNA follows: TGTGCCAGCAGCTTCCGGGACATTGATGGCAATCAGCCCCAGCATTTT. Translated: CASSFRDIDGNQPQHF.

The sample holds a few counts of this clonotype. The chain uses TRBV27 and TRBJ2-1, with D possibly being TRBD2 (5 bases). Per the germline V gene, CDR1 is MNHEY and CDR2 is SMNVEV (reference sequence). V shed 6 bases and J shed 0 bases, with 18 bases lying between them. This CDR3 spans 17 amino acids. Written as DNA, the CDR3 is TGTGCCAGCAGCCGCCCGATACTAGGCCCCTCCTACAATGAGCAGTTCTTC. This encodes CASSRPILGPSYNEQFF.

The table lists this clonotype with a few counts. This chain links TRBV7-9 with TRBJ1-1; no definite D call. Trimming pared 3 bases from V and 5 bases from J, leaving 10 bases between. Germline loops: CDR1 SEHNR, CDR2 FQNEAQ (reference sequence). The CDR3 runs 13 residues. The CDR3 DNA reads TGTGCCAGCAGCTTTGGCCATCGTACTGAAGCTTTCTTT. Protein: CASSFGHRTEAFF.

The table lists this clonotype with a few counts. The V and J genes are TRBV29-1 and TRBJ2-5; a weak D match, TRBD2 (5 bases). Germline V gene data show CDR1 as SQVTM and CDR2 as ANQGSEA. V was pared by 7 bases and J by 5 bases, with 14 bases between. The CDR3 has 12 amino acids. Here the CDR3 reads CSAVLGRETQYF. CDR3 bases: TGCAGCGCCGTACTAGGTCGGGAGACCCAGTACTTC.

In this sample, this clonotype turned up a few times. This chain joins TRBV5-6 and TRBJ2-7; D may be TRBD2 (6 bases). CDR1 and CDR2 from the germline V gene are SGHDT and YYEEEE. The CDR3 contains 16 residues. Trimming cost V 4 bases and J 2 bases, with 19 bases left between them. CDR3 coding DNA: TGTGCCAGCAGCGGCCAGAGGCGGGAACTTACCTACGAGCAGTACTTC. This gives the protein CASSGQRRELTYEQYF. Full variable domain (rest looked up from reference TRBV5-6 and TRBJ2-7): DAGVTQSPTHLIKTRGQQVTLRCSPKSGHDTVSWYQQALGQGPQFIFQYYEEEERQRGNFPDRFSGHQFPNYSSELNVNALLLGDSALYLCASSGQRRELTYEQYFGPGTRLTVT.

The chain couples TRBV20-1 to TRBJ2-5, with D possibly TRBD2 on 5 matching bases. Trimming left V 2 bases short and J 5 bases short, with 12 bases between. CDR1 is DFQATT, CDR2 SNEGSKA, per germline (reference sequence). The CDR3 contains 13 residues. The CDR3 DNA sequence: TGCAGTGCTAGATTCGAGGGCGGGGAGACCCAGTACTTC. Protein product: CSARFEGGETQYF.

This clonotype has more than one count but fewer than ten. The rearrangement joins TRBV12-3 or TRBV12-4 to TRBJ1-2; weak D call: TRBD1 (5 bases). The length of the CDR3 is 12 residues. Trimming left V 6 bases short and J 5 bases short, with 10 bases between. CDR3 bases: TGTGCCAGCAGCTGGGCAGGGTATGGCTACACCTTC. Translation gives CASSWAGYGYTF.

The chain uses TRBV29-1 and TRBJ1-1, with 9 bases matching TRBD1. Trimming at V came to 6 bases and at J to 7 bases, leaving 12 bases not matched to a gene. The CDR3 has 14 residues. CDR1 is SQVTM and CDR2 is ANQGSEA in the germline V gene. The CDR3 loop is CSVSSGQGLIEAFF. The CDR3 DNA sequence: TGCAGCGTATCCTCCGGACAGGGGCTGATTGAAGCTTTCTTT.

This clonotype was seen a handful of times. The CDR3 coding sequence is TGTGCCAGCGGACGATACGGGGACTCTGGAAACACCATATATTTT. Its translation is CASGRYGDSGNTIYF. This rearrangement joins TRBV5-6 to TRBJ1-3, with D unclear. The germline CDR1 and CDR2 sequences are SGHDT and YYEEEE. The V end lost 7 bases, the J end lost 0 bases, and 14 bases lay between the germline ends. The CDR3 sequence is 15 residues long.

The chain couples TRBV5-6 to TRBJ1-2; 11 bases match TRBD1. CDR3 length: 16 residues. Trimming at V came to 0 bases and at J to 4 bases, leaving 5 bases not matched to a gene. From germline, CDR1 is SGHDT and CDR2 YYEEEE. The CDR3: CASSLVGTGGAYGYTF. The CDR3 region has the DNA TGTGCCAGCAGCTTGGTGGGGACAGGGGGGGCCTATGGCTACACCTTC.

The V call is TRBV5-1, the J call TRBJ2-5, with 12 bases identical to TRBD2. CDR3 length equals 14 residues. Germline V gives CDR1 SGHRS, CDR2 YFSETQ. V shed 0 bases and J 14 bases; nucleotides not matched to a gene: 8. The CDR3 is CASSLAGTSGPVYF. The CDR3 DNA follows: TGCGCCAGCAGCTTGGCCGGGACTAGCGGGCCAGTATACTTC.

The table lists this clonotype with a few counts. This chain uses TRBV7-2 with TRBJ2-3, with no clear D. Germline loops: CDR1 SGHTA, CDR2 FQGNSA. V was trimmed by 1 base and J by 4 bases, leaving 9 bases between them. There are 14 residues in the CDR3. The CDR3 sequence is CASSLDSAPDTQYF. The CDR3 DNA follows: TGTGCCAGCAGCTTAGACAGCGCCCCAGATACGCAGTATTTT. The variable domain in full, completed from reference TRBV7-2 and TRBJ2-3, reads GAGVSQSPSNKVTEKGKDVELRCDPISGHTALYWYRQSLGQGLEFLIYFQGNSAPDKSGLPSDRFSAERTGGSVSTLTIQRTQQEDSAVYLCASSLDSAPDTQYFGPGTRLTVL.

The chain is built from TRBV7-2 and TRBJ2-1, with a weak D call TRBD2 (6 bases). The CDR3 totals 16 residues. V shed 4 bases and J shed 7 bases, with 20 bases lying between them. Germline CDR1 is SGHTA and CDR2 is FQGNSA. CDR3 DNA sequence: TGTGCCAGCAGCTCCCGGGTAGCGGCAATCCTAAATGAGCAGTTCTTC. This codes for CASSSRVAAILNEQFF.

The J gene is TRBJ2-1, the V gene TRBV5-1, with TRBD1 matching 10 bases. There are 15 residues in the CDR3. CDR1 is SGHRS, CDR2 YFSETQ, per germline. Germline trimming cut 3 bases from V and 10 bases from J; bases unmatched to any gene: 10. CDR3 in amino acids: CASSWGDRGTREQFF. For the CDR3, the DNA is TGCGCCAGCAGCTGGGGGGACAGGGGAACAAGGGAGCAGTTCTTC.

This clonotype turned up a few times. Written as DNA, the CDR3 is TGCGCCAGCAGCTCCAATGGCGGCACCGGGGAGCTGTTTTTT. Translating it yields CASSSNGGTGELFF. The gene calls are TRBV5-1 and TRBJ2-2, with D unresolved. Trimming stripped 3 bases from V and 4 bases from J, with 10 bases between. Per the germline V gene, CDR1 is SGHRS and CDR2 is YFSETQ. The CDR3 spans 14 residues. The entire variable domain, with the rest obtained from reference TRBV5-1 and TRBJ2-2, is as follows: KAGVTQTPRYLIKTRGQQVTLSCSPISGHRSVSWYQQTPGQGLQFLFEYFSETQRNKGNFPGRFSGRQFSNSRSEMNVSTLELGDSALYLCASSSNGGTGELFFGEGSRLTVL.

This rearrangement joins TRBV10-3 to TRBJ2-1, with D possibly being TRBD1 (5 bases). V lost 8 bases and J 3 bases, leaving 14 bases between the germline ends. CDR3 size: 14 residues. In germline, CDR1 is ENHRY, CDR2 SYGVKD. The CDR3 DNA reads TGTGCCATCGGTGCAGGGTCTGTCTACAATGAGCAGTTCTTC. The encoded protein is CAIGAGSVYNEQFF.

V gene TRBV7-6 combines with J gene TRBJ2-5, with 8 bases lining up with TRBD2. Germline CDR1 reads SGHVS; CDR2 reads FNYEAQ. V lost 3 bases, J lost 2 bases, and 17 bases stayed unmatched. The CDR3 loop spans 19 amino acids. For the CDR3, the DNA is TGTGCCAGCAGCTTGGTGGCGAGTAGCGGGACAACTGGGCAAGAGACCCAGTACTTC. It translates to CASSLVASSGTTGQETQYF. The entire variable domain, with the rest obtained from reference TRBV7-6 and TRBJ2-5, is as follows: GAGVSQSPRYKVTKRGQDVALRCDPISGHVSLYWYRQALGQGPEFLTYFNYEAQQDKSGLPNDRFSAERPEGSISTLTIQRTEQRDSAMYRCASSLVASSGTTGQETQYFGPGTRLLVL.

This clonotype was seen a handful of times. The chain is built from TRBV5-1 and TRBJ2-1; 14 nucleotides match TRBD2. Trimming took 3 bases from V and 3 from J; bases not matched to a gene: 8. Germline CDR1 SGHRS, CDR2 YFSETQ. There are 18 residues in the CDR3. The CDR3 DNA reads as TGCGCCAGCAGCTCCGGACTAGCGGGAGGAGGAATCTACAATGAGCAGTTCTTC. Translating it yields CASSSGLAGGGIYNEQFF. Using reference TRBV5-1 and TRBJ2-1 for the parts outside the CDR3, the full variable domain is KAGVTQTPRYLIKTRGQQVTLSCSPISGHRSVSWYQQTPGQGLQFLFEYFSETQRNKGNFPGRFSGRQFSNSRSEMNVSTLELGDSALYLCASSSGLAGGGIYNEQFFGPGTRLTVL.